This passage covers 32 T cell receptor beta chains from one sample sequenced in a study of T cells in Graves' hyperthyroidism and ophthalmopathy. TCR beta CDR3 regions were amplified from RNA. The TCR CDR3 was amplified in a first-round RT-PCR using the HTBI primer set. Each CDR3 protein is one row after TCRdb ran MiXCR on the multiplex PCR reads. The sample holds 390,000 or so distinct CDR3 sequences, about 14% seen once. Input material: blood. The receptors derive from a man aged 18 to 29 with Graves' ophthalmopathy.

This clonotype was observed at least ten times. The rearrangement uses TRBV28 and TRBJ1-1, with TRBD1 matching 12 bases. CDR1 is MDHEN and CDR2 is SYDVKM in the germline V gene. The CDR3 has 15 residues. The V gene end was trimmed by 6 bases and the J gene end by 7 bases; junction bases not matched to a gene: 9. CDR3 coding DNA: TGTGCCAGCAGCTCAGGGGGACAGGGGGCGGGTGAAGCTTTCTTT. This gives the protein CASSSGGQGAGEAFF.

A word on this clonotype: Since no conserved phenylalanine or tryptophan closes the CDR3, a read error is the likely cause. The V call is TRBV5-1, the J call TRBJ2-7; the match to TRBD2 covers 7 bases. V trimming: 6 bases; J trimming: 3 bases; junction bases outside the gene matches: 3. The germline V gene has CDR1 SGHRS and CDR2 YFSETQ. This CDR3 is 12 amino acids long. The CDR3 region is CASMGGSYEQYL. The CDR3 nucleotides are TGCGCCAGCATGGGCGGGAGCTACGAGCAGTACCTC.

Details on this clonotype: A much larger clone lies one base from this, so it may be a read error. V gene TRBV11-3 combines with J gene TRBJ2-1; possibly TRBD1 for D (5 bases). This CDR3 has 14 amino acids. Germline CDR1 and CDR2: SGHNT and YENEEA. The CDR3 sequence: CASSLRTPYNKQFF. The CDR3 DNA is TGTGCCAGCAGCTTGAGGACACCTTACAATAAGCAGTTCTTC.

This clonotype was recorded at least ten times. V and J are TRBV15 and TRBJ1-2, with D hard to call. The CDR3 has 16 amino acids. Germline lookup yields CDR1 LNHNV and CDR2 YYDKDF (reference sequence). V lost 0 bases and J 2 bases, leaving 13 bases between the germline ends. The CDR3 region has the DNA TGTGCCACCAGCAGAGAACAAGGCGGTCCGAACTATGGCTACACCTTC. Its protein is CATSREQGGPNYGYTF.

This clonotype appeared many times. This chain uses TRBV11-3 with TRBJ1-1, with D perhaps matching TRBD1 (6 bases). The germline CDR1 and CDR2 sequences are SGHNT and YENEEA. This CDR3 region has 18 residues. V gave up 5 bases and J gave up 1 base, with 23 bases separating them. The CDR3 nucleotides are TGTGCCAGCAGCGGCAGAGGACAGCTAAAATACGGGAACACTGAAGCTTTCTTT. Protein sequence: CASSGRGQLKYGNTEAFF.

This clonotype was counted many times. V and J are TRBV7-6 and TRBJ1-1, with D possibly TRBD1 on 5 matching bases. The CDR3 extends over 15 amino acids. Germline-derived CDR1 and CDR2 are SGHVS and FNYEAQ. Trimming took 5 bases from V and 3 from J, leaving 16 bases between them. The CDR3 nucleotides are TGTGCCAGCAGCAACGATGGAAGGGGAGACACTGAAGCTTTCTTT. Amino acids: CASSNDGRGDTEAFF.

This clonotype occurred a few times. V and J are TRBV24-1 and TRBJ2-2; D uncertain. CDR1 is KGHDR and CDR2 is SFDVKD in the germline V gene. The CDR3 spans 14 residues. V was trimmed by 2 bases and J by 7 bases, leaving 10 bases between them. The CDR3 DNA reads as TGTGCCACCAGTGATTACAGCCACCTCGGGGAGCTGTTTTTT. Residues: CATSDYSHLGELFF.

Ten or more counts support this clonotype. The chain carries TRBV12-3 or TRBV12-4 and TRBJ2-7; no clear D. Trimming took 4 bases from V and 1 from J, leaving 17 bases between them. The CDR3 is 16 residues long. CDR3 protein: CASSSVGRILSYEQYF. In DNA form, the CDR3 reads TGTGCCAGCAGTTCAGTAGGGCGGATTCTATCCTACGAGCAGTACTTC.

At least ten counts were recorded for this clonotype. The V call is TRBV12-3 or TRBV12-4, the J call TRBJ2-5, with 10 bases fitting TRBD2. J gave up 5 bases and V 8 bases, and 11 bases lay outside the gene matches. The CDR3 is made up of 15 amino acids. The DNA of the CDR3 is TGTGCCAGCCTCCTAGCGGGAGTCCGGCCGGAGACCCAGTACTTC. Encoded protein: CASLLAGVRPETQYF.

The rearrangement joins TRBV2 to TRBJ2-5, with 14 positions matching TRBD2. J gave up 5 bases and V 7 bases, and 6 bases lay outside the gene matches. This CDR3 has 15 amino acids. Per germline, CDR1 SNHLY and CDR2 FYNNEI. CDR3 protein: CASNGLAGGGETQYF. The CDR3, as DNA: TGTGCCAGCAACGGACTAGCGGGGGGAGGGGAGACCCAGTACTTC.

This clonotype was recorded many times. J is TRBJ1-2 and V is TRBV2; the match to TRBD1 covers 8 bases. Trimming cost V 6 bases and J 5 bases; bases outside gene matches: 11. The germline gives CDR1 SNHLY, CDR2 FYNNEI. The CDR3 sequence is 15 residues long. The CDR3 region is CASRGQELPAYGYTF. DNA for the CDR3: TGTGCCAGCAGGGGACAGGAGCTGCCGGCATATGGCTACACCTTC.

The gene calls are TRBV7-9 and TRBJ2-7; no reliable D call. CDR3 length: 14 residues. V was trimmed by 2 bases and J by 4 bases, leaving 12 bases between them. Germline values: CDR1 SEHNR, CDR2 FQNEAQ (reference sequence). The CDR3 region has the DNA TGTGCCAGCAGCTTACTTTCGGACGTTTACGAGCAGTACTTC. As protein: CASSLLSDVYEQYF.

This clonotype was detected ten times or more. Germline is not matched at one junction end, which may reflect a read error. J is TRBJ1-1 and V is TRBV5-1; TRBD1 agrees at 8 bases. Germline lookup yields CDR1 SGHRS and CDR2 YFSETQ. The CDR3 consists of 14 residues. This CDR3 reads CASSTGQGGTEAFF. CDR3 in DNA: TGTGCCAGCAGCACCGGACAGGGAGGCACTGAAGCTTTCTTT. Drawing the rest from reference TRBV5-1 and TRBJ1-1, the complete variable domain is KAGVTQTPRYLIKTRGQQVTLSCSPISGHRSVSWYQQTPGQGLQFLFEYFSETQRNKGNFPGRFSGRQFSNSRSEMNVSTLELGDSALYLCASSTGQGGTEAFFGQGTRLTVV.

This clonotype has only a few counts. The chain has TRBV4-1 and TRBJ2-1; 7 nucleotides align to TRBD1. This CDR3 is built from 19 residues. Per germline, CDR1 MGHRA and CDR2 YSYEKL. The junction had 14 bases not matched to a gene; V was cut back by 0 bases and J by 3 bases. The CDR3 reads CASSQDDLAGGKIYNEQFF. CDR3 nucleotides: TGCGCCAGCAGCCAAGACGATCTAGCAGGGGGAAAGATCTACAATGAGCAGTTCTTC.

There are many counts of this clonotype. This chain uses TRBV18 with TRBJ2-1; D perhaps matches TRBD1 (6 bases). Trimming cost V 2 bases and J 7 bases, with 12 bases left between them. Germline V gene data show CDR1 as KGHSH and CDR2 as LQKENI. The CDR3 length is 14 residues. CDR3 region: CASSPMLGGNEQFF. CDR3 coding DNA: TGTGCCAGCTCACCAATGTTAGGGGGTAATGAGCAGTTCTTC.

This clonotype appeared a single time. The rearrangement links TRBV6-4 to TRBJ2-3; 7 bases are a match to TRBD2. CDR1 is MRHNA and CDR2 is SNTAGT in the germline V gene. V trimming: 0 bases; J trimming: 4 bases; junction bases outside the gene matches: 10. The CDR3 sequence is 17 residues long. CDR3 sequence: CASSDSSPQGGADTQYF. DNA of the CDR3: TGTGCCAGCAGTGACTCTTCCCCGCAGGGAGGGGCAGATACGCAGTATTTT.

This clonotype was counted at least ten times. The V and J genes are TRBV4-2 and TRBJ1-2, with TRBD1 matching over 11 bases. The CDR3 contains 20 residues. The germline gives CDR1 LGHNA, CDR2 YNFKEQ. J lost 5 bases, V lost 1 base, and 18 bases had no gene match. CDR3 amino acids: CASSQASVPGQGAINYGYTF. CDR3 nucleotide sequence: TGTGCCAGCAGCCAAGCCTCAGTACCTGGACAGGGGGCCATCAATTATGGCTACACCTTC.

This clonotype was counted at least ten times. J is TRBJ2-7 and V is TRBV5-1, with D perhaps given as TRBD1 or TRBD2 (5 bases each). The germline V gene encodes CDR1 SGHRS and CDR2 YFSETQ. Trimming cost V 5 bases and J 2 bases, with 14 bases left between them. This CDR3 is 14 amino acids long. The CDR3 sequence: CASRERDGAYEQYF. Here the CDR3 DNA reads TGCGCCAGCAGGGAAAGGGACGGAGCCTACGAGCAGTACTTC.

The V call is TRBV10-3, the J call TRBJ2-5; D ambiguous. CDR3 length equals 15 residues. From germline, CDR1 is ENHRY and CDR2 SYGVKD. The V end was cut by 6 bases, the J end by 2 bases, with 16 bases between. The CDR3 nucleotides are TGTGCCATCAGGGCCTCTGGACCGACACAAGAGACCCAGTACTTC. This sequence encodes CAIRASGPTQETQYF.

There are many counts of this clonotype. The chain joins TRBV5-1 to TRBJ2-3, with a possible D match to TRBD2 (6 bases). CDR3 length: 15 amino acids. The germline V gene has CDR1 SGHRS and CDR2 YFSETQ. V shed 4 bases and J shed 0 bases, with 12 bases lying between them. CDR3 sequence reads: CASSAGGDSTDTQYF. CDR3 DNA sequence: TGCGCCAGCAGCGCCGGCGGGGATAGCACAGATACGCAGTATTTT.

The rearrangement uses TRBV5-1 and TRBJ1-4, with D tentatively TRBD1 (5 bases). The ends were cut back, 3 bases at V and 3 bases at J, with 6 bases in the middle. Germline V gives CDR1 SGHRS, CDR2 YFSETQ. The CDR3 totals 13 residues. This CDR3 is CASSWGANEKLFF. DNA of the CDR3: TGCGCCAGCAGCTGGGGGGCTAATGAAAAACTGTTTTTT. Full variable domain (remainder filled in from reference TRBV5-1 and TRBJ1-4): KAGVTQTPRYLIKTRGQQVTLSCSPISGHRSVSWYQQTPGQGLQFLFEYFSETQRNKGNFPGRFSGRQFSNSRSEMNVSTLELGDSALYLCASSWGANEKLFFGSGTQLSVL.

The table lists this clonotype with many counts. CDR3 DNA: TGCAGTGCTGTCCTCTCGGGCACAGATACGCAGTATTTT. Amino acid sequence: CSAVLSGTDTQYF. The gene calls are TRBV20-1 and TRBJ2-3; no definite D call. The germline gives CDR1 DFQATT, CDR2 SNEGSKA (reference sequence). With 5 bases removed from V and 1 base from J, the gap between germline ends came to 10 bases. CDR3 size: 13 residues.

J is TRBJ2-7 and V is TRBV6-1, with TRBD1 identical over 7 bases. J gave up 3 bases and V 4 bases, and 9 bases lay outside the gene matches. Per germline, CDR1 MNHNS and CDR2 SASEGT. The CDR3 is 15 residues long. DNA for the CDR3: TGTGCCAGCAGTGTTTATTGGACAGGAGGCTACGAGCAGTACTTC. Protein product: CASSVYWTGGYEQYF.

This clonotype was picked up one time. V usage is TRBV9 and J usage is TRBJ1-5; D not resolved. From germline, CDR1 is SGDLS and CDR2 YYNGEE. This CDR3 comprises 14 residues. Trimming took 3 bases from V and 3 from J, leaving 10 bases between them. CDR3 in amino acids: CASSAREVNQPQHF. In DNA, the CDR3 is TGTGCCAGCAGCGCCCGGGAGGTCAATCAGCCCCAGCATTTT.

This clonotype was counted many times. The gene calls are TRBV11-2 and TRBJ2-3; TRBD2 agrees at 10 bases. The CDR3 runs 15 residues. From germline, CDR1 is SGHAT and CDR2 FQNNGV. The ends lost 5 bases at V and 2 bases at J; junction bases unmatched: 4. In DNA form, the CDR3 reads TGTGCCAGCAGCACAACTAGCGGGGCCACAGATACGCAGTATTTT. Residues: CASSTTSGATDTQYF.

Many counts were recorded for this clonotype. The chain joins TRBV29-1 to TRBJ2-7, with a tentative D call TRBD1 (6 bases). Germline loops: CDR1 SQVTM, CDR2 ANQGSEA. This CDR3 has 14 amino acids. V was trimmed by 5 bases and J by 5 bases, leaving 19 bases between them. CDR3 region: CSVKFFQGRDEQYF. CDR3 nucleotides: TGCAGCGTTAAGTTTTTTCAGGGGCGGGACGAGCAGTACTTC.

The sample holds many counts of this clonotype. The rearrangement links TRBV20-1 to TRBJ2-7, with D hard to call. The CDR3 runs 14 residues. Trimming removed 1 base at V and 2 bases at J, with 12 bases between. Germline-derived CDR1 and CDR2 are DFQATT and SNEGSKA (reference sequence). The CDR3 nucleotides read TGCAGTGCTAGAGCCTGGGAAGCCACCTACGAGCAGTACTTC. Translation: CSARAWEATYEQYF.

This clonotype was recorded many times. The chain links TRBV6-1 to TRBJ2-3, with 8 positions matching TRBD1. The CDR3 totals 15 residues. Trimming at V came to 7 bases and at J to 4 bases, leaving 10 bases not matched to a gene. The germline V gene encodes CDR1 MNHNS and CDR2 SASEGT. CDR3 protein: CASTISRGLADTQYF. CDR3 DNA: TGTGCCAGCACTATCTCCAGGGGGCTGGCAGATACGCAGTATTTT.

This clonotype was counted a few times. The genes are TRBV13 and TRBJ2-7, with 9 bases matching TRBD2. V was pared by 8 bases and J by 0 bases, with 26 bases of the junction left unmatched. CDR1 is PRHDT, CDR2 FYEKMQ, per germline (reference sequence). CDR3 size: 21 residues. The CDR3 protein is CASSPLSSRDRTSGSSYEQYF. In nucleotides, the CDR3 is TGTGCCAGCTCACCACTCTCTTCGAGGGACAGAACTAGCGGGTCCTCCTACGAGCAGTACTTC.

At least ten counts were recorded for this clonotype. The chain recombines TRBV12-3 or TRBV12-4 with TRBJ1-1; D gene uncertain. The CDR3 has 12 residues. Trimming took 7 bases from V and 4 from J, leaving 10 bases between them. The CDR3 nucleotides are TGTGCCAGCACCCTCGGGAGCACTGAAGCTTTCTTT. Residues: CASTLGSTEAFF.

This clonotype has ten or more counts. This chain joins TRBV11-2 and TRBJ2-7, with TRBD1 as a possible D gene (5 bases). V lost 4 bases and J 7 bases, leaving 14 bases between the germline ends. Germline CDR1 and CDR2: SGHAT and FQNNGV. The CDR3 totals 13 residues. The CDR3 DNA is TGTGCCAGCAGCTGGGGCCTTTTGGGGGAGCAGTACTTC. This translates into CASSWGLLGEQYF.

This clonotype has only a few counts. This chain links TRBV19 with TRBJ2-5; perhaps TRBD2 as D (6 bases). Germline CDR1 and CDR2: LNHDA and SQIVND (reference sequence). The V end lost 6 bases, the J end lost 5 bases, and 16 bases lay between the germline ends. The CDR3 sequence is 14 residues long. In DNA form, the CDR3 reads TGTGCCAGTAGCCCCCGGGACTGGGGTGAGACCCAGTACTTC. Protein: CASSPRDWGETQYF.